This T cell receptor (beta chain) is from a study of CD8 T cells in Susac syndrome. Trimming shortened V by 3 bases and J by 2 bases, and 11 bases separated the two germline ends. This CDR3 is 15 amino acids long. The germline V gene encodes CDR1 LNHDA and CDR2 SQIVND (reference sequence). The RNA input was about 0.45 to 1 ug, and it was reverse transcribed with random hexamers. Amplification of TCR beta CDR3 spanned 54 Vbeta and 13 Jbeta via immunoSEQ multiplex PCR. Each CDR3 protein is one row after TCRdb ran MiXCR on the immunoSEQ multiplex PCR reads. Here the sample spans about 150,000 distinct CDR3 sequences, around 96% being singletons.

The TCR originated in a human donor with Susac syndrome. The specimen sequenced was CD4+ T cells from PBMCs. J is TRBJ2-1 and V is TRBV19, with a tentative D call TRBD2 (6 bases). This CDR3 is CASSIIRGAYNEQFF. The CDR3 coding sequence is TGTGCCAGTAGTATTATCCGCGGGGCCTACAATGAGCAGTTCTTC.